A single T cell receptor beta chain is shown here with its context. This may come from a read error, since a much larger clone is one base off. This specimen belongs to a study of regulatory T cells in long-lasting Graves disease. TCR beta libraries were built with iRepertoire HTBI primers and Arm-PCR of CDR3 regions. TCRdb independently ran MiXCR on the multiplex PCR reads; one entry per CDR3 protein. The sample yields 300,000 to 400,000 distinct CDR3 sequences, 18% seen once. Time point given: newly diagnosed GD, antithyroid drugs for less than 3 months. PBMC-derived RNA was used for the TCR library. An endocrinology department in Xi'an, China, supplied the patients. CDR1 and CDR2 from the germline V gene are SGHRS and YFSETQ. The CDR3 is 16 amino acids. Germline trimming cut 0 bases from V and 6 bases from J; bases unmatched to any gene: 7.

Material: peripheral blood mononuclear cells (PBMCs), obtained at new diagnosis, from a patient treated with antithyroid drugs. This chain joins TRBV5-1 and TRBJ2-1, with 9 bases identical to TRBD2. This TCR derives from a female donor with Graves disease. The CDR3: CASSLVLAGLLNEQFF. CDR3 sequence (DNA): TGCGCCAGCAGCTTGGTTCTAGCGGGACTGCTCAATGAGCAGTTCTTC.